The clone carrying this TCR beta chain appeared a single time. The data are from a study of control samples from healthy donors and cancer patients. The length of the CDR3 is 16 residues. V dropped 3 bases and J dropped 4 bases, with 14 bases sitting between them. CDR1 SGHNT and CDR2 YYREEE come from the germline V gene (reference sequence). The data were produced by immunoSEQ multiplex PCR, yet TCRdb's version contains in-frame clones alone and is incomplete. The sample has about 130,000 clones, 70% to 90% seen once. The sequencing sample was made of blood. The chain is built from TRBV5-4 and TRBJ2-6, with a tentative D call TRBD2 (5 bases). The clonotype was recovered from a man between 45 and 60 years old in good health. The CDR3 sequence is CASSSMLAGGANVLTF. As DNA, the CDR3 is TGTGCCAGCAGCTCAATGTTGGCGGGCGGGGCCAACGTCCTGACTTTC.